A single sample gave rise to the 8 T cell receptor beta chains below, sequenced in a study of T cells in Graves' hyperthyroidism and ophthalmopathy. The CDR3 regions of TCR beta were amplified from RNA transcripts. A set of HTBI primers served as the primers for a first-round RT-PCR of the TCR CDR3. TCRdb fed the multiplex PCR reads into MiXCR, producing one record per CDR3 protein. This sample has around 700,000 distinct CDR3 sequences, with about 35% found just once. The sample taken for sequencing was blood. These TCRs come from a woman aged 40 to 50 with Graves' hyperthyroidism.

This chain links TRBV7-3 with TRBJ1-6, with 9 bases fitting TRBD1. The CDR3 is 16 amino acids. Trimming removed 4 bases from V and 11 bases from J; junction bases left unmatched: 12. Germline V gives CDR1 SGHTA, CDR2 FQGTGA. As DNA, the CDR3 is TGTGCCAGCAGCTCACCCGGCGGGACAGGGAGTGCACCCCTCCACTTT. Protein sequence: CASSSPGGTGSAPLHF.

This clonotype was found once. The CDR3 reads CSRGQGLAFDKQYF. As DNA, the CDR3 is TGCAGCCGAGGACAGGGACTAGCTTTCGACAAGCAGTACTTC. The V and J genes are TRBV29-1 and TRBJ2-7, with D perhaps matching TRBD2 (9 bases). V lost 8 bases and J lost 8, with 25 bases in between. CDR1 SQVTM and CDR2 ANQGSEA come from the germline V gene. The CDR3 is made up of 14 amino acids.

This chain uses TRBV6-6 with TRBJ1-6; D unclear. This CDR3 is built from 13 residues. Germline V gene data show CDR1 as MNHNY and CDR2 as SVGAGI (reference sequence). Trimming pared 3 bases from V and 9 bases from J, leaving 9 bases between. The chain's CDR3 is CASSYVWGSPLHF. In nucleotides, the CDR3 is TGTGCCAGCAGTTATGTGTGGGGTTCACCCCTCCACTTT.

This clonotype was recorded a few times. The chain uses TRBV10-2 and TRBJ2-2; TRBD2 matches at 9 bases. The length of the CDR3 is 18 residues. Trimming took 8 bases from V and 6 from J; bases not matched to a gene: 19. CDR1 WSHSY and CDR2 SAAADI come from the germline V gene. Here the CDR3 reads CASSKVEAASGEPGELFF. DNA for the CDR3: TGCGCCAGCTCAAAGGTCGAGGCGGCTAGCGGGGAACCCGGGGAGCTGTTTTTT.

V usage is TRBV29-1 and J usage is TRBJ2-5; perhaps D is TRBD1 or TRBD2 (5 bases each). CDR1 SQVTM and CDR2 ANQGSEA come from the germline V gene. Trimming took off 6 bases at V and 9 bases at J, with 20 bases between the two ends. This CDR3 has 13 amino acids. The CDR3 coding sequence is TGCAGCGTAGCTCGGGACCCAGGTGAGCCCCAGTACTTC. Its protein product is CSVARDPGEPQYF.

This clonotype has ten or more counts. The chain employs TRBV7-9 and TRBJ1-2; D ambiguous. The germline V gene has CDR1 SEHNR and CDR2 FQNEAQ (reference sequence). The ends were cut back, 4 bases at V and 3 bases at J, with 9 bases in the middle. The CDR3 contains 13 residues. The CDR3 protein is CASSSARDYGYTF. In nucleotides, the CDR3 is TGTGCCAGCAGCTCAGCCCGTGACTATGGCTACACCTTC.

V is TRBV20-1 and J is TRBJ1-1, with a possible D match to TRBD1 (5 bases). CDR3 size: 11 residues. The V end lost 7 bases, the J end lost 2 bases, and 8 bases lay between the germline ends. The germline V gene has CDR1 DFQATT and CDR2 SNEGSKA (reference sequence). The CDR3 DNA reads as TGCAGTGGGGGGGTTAACACTGAAGCTTTCTTT. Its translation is CSGGVNTEAFF.

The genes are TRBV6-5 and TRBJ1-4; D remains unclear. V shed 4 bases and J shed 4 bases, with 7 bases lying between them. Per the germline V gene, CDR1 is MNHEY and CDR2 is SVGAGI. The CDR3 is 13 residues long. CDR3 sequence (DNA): TGTGCCAGCAGTTCCCCAGTTAATGAAAAACTGTTTTTT. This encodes CASSSPVNEKLFF.